Each of the 13 T cell receptor beta chains below was sequenced from the same sample in a study of cytomegalovirus exposure and HLA in healthy donors. This PCR relied on a set of 60 Vbeta primers and 13 Jbeta primers. TCRdb keeps only in-frame clones here, not all; method: immunoSEQ multiplex PCR. The sample has more than 100,000 clones, about 73% seen once. The specimen was PBMCs. The receptor source for this set is a woman aged 25-40 years in good health and CMV-seropositive.

The chain combines TRBV6-1 with TRBJ2-1; 10 bases fit TRBD1. Germline CDR1 MNHNS, CDR2 SASEGT. The CDR3 length is 14 residues. The trim removed 5 bases at V and 8 bases at J, leaving 6 bases unmatched. The CDR3 DNA follows: TGTGCCAGCAGTAGACAGGGGGCGCTTGATGAGCAGTTCTTC. Translated, it gives CASSRQGALDEQFF.

V and J are TRBV6-4 and TRBJ2-1; 8 nucleotides align to TRBD2. Per germline, CDR1 MRHNA and CDR2 SNTAGT. The CDR3 is 17 amino acids. Germline trimming cut 2 bases from V and 0 bases from J; bases unmatched to any gene: 6. The CDR3 sequence is CASSDAPAGASYNEQFF. CDR3 nucleotides: TGTGCCAGCAGTGACGCCCCAGCGGGGGCCTCCTACAATGAGCAGTTCTTC.

The chain joins TRBV27 to TRBJ1-5, with D possibly matching TRBD1 (5 bases). This CDR3 is 14 amino acids long. Germline V gene data show CDR1 as MNHEY and CDR2 as SMNVEV (reference sequence). V was trimmed by 2 bases and J by 6 bases, leaving 11 bases between them. The DNA of the CDR3 is TGTGCCAGCAGTTTAATCAGGGAGGGTCAGCCCCAGCATTTT. Its protein is CASSLIREGQPQHF.

This clone was picked up one time. The chain has TRBV7-2 and TRBJ2-5; no clear D gene. This CDR3 contains 15 residues. Trimming stripped 0 bases from V and 1 base from J, with 9 bases between. Germline assignment: CDR1 SGHTA and CDR2 FQGNSA. This CDR3 is CASSLALGFQETQYF. CDR3 sequence (DNA): TGTGCCAGCAGCTTAGCGCTGGGCTTCCAAGAGACCCAGTACTTC. Full variable domain (remainder filled in from reference TRBV7-2 and TRBJ2-5): GAGVSQSPSNKVTEKGKDVELRCDPISGHTALYWYRQSLGQGLEFLIYFQGNSAPDKSGLPSDRFSAERTGGSVSTLTIQRTQQEDSAVYLCASSLALGFQETQYFGPGTRLLVL.

The chain combines TRBV7-9 with TRBJ1-2; D is uncertain. The CDR3 consists of 13 residues. CDR1 SEHNR and CDR2 FQNEAQ come from the germline V gene (reference sequence). Trimming took off 2 bases at V and 8 bases at J, with 12 bases between the two ends. CDR3 sequence (DNA): TGTGCCAGCAGCTTACCTAACACGGGAGGCTACACCTTC. Translation gives CASSLPNTGGYTF.

This chain uses TRBV6-6 with TRBJ1-1; D is possibly TRBD1 (6 bases). Between the trimmed V and J ends, which lost 8 bases and 5 bases, there was a span of 18 bases. This CDR3 spans 14 amino acids. Looked up from germline, CDR1 is MNHNY and CDR2 is SVGAGI (reference sequence). This CDR3 is CASVAPGHRTEAFF. CDR3 in DNA: TGTGCCAGCGTGGCTCCGGGACATAGGACTGAAGCTTTCTTT.

The J gene is TRBJ1-2, the V gene TRBV7-2; D gene uncertain. The germline gives CDR1 SGHTA, CDR2 FQGNSA. CDR3 length equals 14 residues. V lost 2 bases and J 2 bases, leaving 9 bases between the germline ends. This chain's CDR3 is CASSLFAGNYGYTF. The CDR3 nucleotides are TGTGCCAGCAGCTTATTTGCCGGGAACTATGGCTACACCTTC. The full variable domain, in which reference TRBV7-2 and TRBJ1-2 provide the parts outside the CDR3, is GAGVSQSPSNKVTEKGKDVELRCDPISGHTALYWYRQSLGQGLEFLIYFQGNSAPDKSGLPSDRFSAERTGGSVSTLTIQRTQQEDSAVYLCASSLFAGNYGYTFGSGTRLTVV.

This chain joins TRBV2 and TRBJ1-5, with D possibly being TRBD1 (5 bases). Germline V gene data show CDR1 as SNHLY and CDR2 as FYNNEI. The V and J ends lost 4 bases and 4 bases respectively, with 11 bases between them. The CDR3 has 14 amino acids. For the CDR3, the DNA is TGTGCCAGCAGTGGACAGTTCCAAAATCAGCCCCAGCATTTT. Its translation is CASSGQFQNQPQHF.

CDR3 residues: CASSINRGPGELFF. In DNA form, the CDR3 reads TGTGCCAGTAGTATAAACAGGGGACCCGGGGAGCTGTTTTTT. The rearrangement links TRBV19 to TRBJ2-2, with TRBD1 matching 7 bases. The length of the CDR3 is 14 residues. The V segment lost 2 bases and the J segment 6 bases; nucleotides outside the gene matches: 3. Germline CDR1 and CDR2: LNHDA and SQIVND (reference sequence).

The chain is built from TRBV4-1 and TRBJ1-5; possibly TRBD1 for D (5 bases). CDR3 size: 17 residues. From germline, CDR1 is MGHRA and CDR2 YSYEKL. Trimming pared 0 bases from V and 5 bases from J, leaving 17 bases between. CDR3 DNA: TGCGCCAGCAGCCAAGATCTGGGGCCACTCACTTATCAGCCCCAGCATTTT. It is translated as CASSQDLGPLTYQPQHF.

This rearrangement joins TRBV5-6 to TRBJ2-3, with 14 nucleotides matching TRBD2. This CDR3 region has 16 residues. The trim removed 1 base at V and 5 bases at J, leaving 3 bases unmatched. Germline V gives CDR1 SGHDT, CDR2 YYEEEE. CDR3 nucleotide sequence: TGTGCCAGCAGCTTGAGACTAGCGGGGGGGGTAGATACGCAGTATTTT. Its translation: CASSLRLAGGVDTQYF. Based on the CDR3 plus reference TRBV5-6 and TRBJ2-3, the full variable domain is DAGVTQSPTHLIKTRGQQVTLRCSPKSGHDTVSWYQQALGQGPQFIFQYYEEEERQRGNFPDRFSGHQFPNYSSELNVNALLLGDSALYLCASSLRLAGGVDTQYFGPGTRLTVL.

This clone has only a few counts. The chain joins TRBV7-7 to TRBJ2-5, with D unclear. The V and J ends lost 1 base and 1 base respectively, with 4 bases between them. The CDR3 spans 13 residues. Germline V gene sequence: CDR1 SSHAT, CDR2 FNYEAQ (reference sequence). In nucleotides, the CDR3 is TGTGCCAGCAGCTTAGGCAGCCAAGAGACCCAGTACTTC. This gives the protein CASSLGSQETQYF.

This clone was observed a single time. Other DNA sequences in this sample translate to the same CDR3. This sequence joins TRBV9 and TRBJ2-3, with 8 bases that match TRBD2. CDR3 length: 15 amino acids. Trimming took 0 bases from V and 2 from J; bases not matched to a gene: 2. Germline V gene data show CDR1 as SGDLS and CDR2 as YYNGEE. CDR3 residues: CASSVGGGSTDTQYF. DNA of the CDR3: TGTGCCAGCAGCGTAGGCGGGGGGTCCACAGATACGCAGTATTTT.